These T cell receptor beta chains were read from a single sample in a study of shared clonotypes between healthy human individuals. Profiling relied on immunoSEQ multiplex PCR, and the TCRdb table lists in-frame clones only, not all of them. The table records some 2,000,000 clones, approximately 96% of them present only once. Sequencing was carried out using naive CD4+ T cells sorted from blood. The receptors stem from a man aged 18 to 30 in good health. Both conserved end residues are part of each CDR3. The D gene is left open where the match is weak. Part of the rows lack a size; the others show once, few, many or a class for expanded clones.

j_call	v_call	clone_size	d_call	cdr3_nt	cdr3_aa
TRBJ1-2	TRBV19	-	TRBD1	TGTGCCAGTGGAGGGGCAGGGGGCAGAGGCTACACCTTC	CASGGAGGRGYTF
TRBJ1-1	TRBV28	-	TRBD1	TGTGCCAGCCAGGGGGAACGGACGAACACTGAAGCTTTCTTT	CASQGERTNTEAFF
TRBJ2-1	TRBV5-1	-	-	TGCGCCAGCAGTTCGGGAGCCAATGAGCAGTTCTTC	CASSSGANEQFF
TRBJ2-7	TRBV30	-	-	TGTGCCTGGAGTGTACTCTCGGAGCAGTACTTC	CAWSVLSEQYF
TRBJ1-3	TRBV6-5	-	-	TGTGCCAGCAGTCCTCTGACAGTTCCCACCATATATTTT	CASSPLTVPTIYF
TRBJ1-1	TRBV7-3	few	TRBD1	TGTGCCAGCAGCACCGGACAGGACCCCACTGAAGCTTTCTTT	CASSTGQDPTEAFF
TRBJ1-2	TRBV11-2	-	-	TGTGCCAGCAGCCAAGGCGGAGGGGACGGCTACACCTTC	CASSQGGGDGYTF
TRBJ1-6	TRBV6-6	-	-	TGTGCCAGCAGTTACGGGGATAATTCACCCCTCCACTTT	CASSYGDNSPLHF
TRBJ1-5	TRBV6-1	-	-	TGTGCCAGCAGTGCTACGAGGGGTAGCAATCAGCCCCAGCATTTT	CASSATRGSNQPQHF
TRBJ2-7	TRBV6-1	-	-	TGTGCCAGCAAGGAGGTGTACTACGAGCAGTACTTC	CASKEVYYEQYF
TRBJ1-4	TRBV6-8	-	-	TGTGCCAGCAGTTACTTCCATCCCCTTGCAACTAATGAAAAACTGTTTTTT	CASSYFHPLATNEKLFF
TRBJ2-4	TRBV30	-	TRBD1	TGTGCCTGGGCACGGGGACAGGGACAAAACATTCAGTACTTC	CAWARGQGQNIQYF
TRBJ2-7	TRBV10-3	-	-	TGTGCCATCAGTGAAGGACTACTCAAGTACTTC	CAISEGLLKYF
TRBJ2-2	TRBV5-1	-	-	TGCGCCAGCAGCTTGCAGGTTGGGCACGCCACCGGGGAGCTGTTTTTT	CASSLQVGHATGELFF
TRBJ1-6	TRBV28	few	TRBD1	TGTGCCAGCAGCTCCGGGACAGGGAGGTCACCCCTCCACTTT	CASSSGTGRSPLHF
TRBJ2-6	TRBV30	-	-	TGTGCCTGGAGTCACAGGGTTGCTGGGGCCAACGTCCTGACTTTC	CAWSHRVAGANVLTF
TRBJ2-1	TRBV20-1	-	TRBD2	TGCAGTGCTCCCGGGACTAGTGAGCAGTTCTTC	CSAPGTSEQFF
TRBJ2-7	TRBV28	-	-	TGTGCCAGCAGTCAAGCCCGTTCCTACGAGCAGTACTTC	CASSQARSYEQYF
TRBJ2-3	TRBV27	-	TRBD2	TGTGCCAGCGTCAAGGAAGCGGGAGGCACAGATACGCAGTATTTT	CASVKEAGGTDTQYF
TRBJ2-7	TRBV10-2	-	TRBD2	TGCGCCAGCCTTTTAGCGGGGAGAAGCGACGAGCAGTACTTC	CASLLAGRSDEQYF
TRBJ2-5	TRBV6-5	-	-	TGTGCCAGCAGACCTGAGGGGGGGGGACAAGAGACCCAGTACTTC	CASRPEGGGQETQYF
TRBJ2-1	TRBV10-1	-	TRBD1	TGCGCCAGCAGCAAAGGACAGGGCGGTAAAAATGAGCAGTTCTTC	CASSKGQGGKNEQFF
TRBJ1-1	TRBV15	-	TRBD1	TGTGCCACCAGCAGCACCAACAGGGGCGCCACTGAAGCTTTCTTT	CATSSTNRGATEAFF
TRBJ1-5	TRBV5-1	once	TRBD1	TGCGCCAGCAGCTTGGAGGGCACAGGGGGCGTTCAGCCCCAGCATTTT	CASSLEGTGGVQPQHF
TRBJ2-7	TRBV2	-	-	TGTGCCAGCAGCCCTAGACTGTCCCAGGACGAGCAGTACTTC	CASSPRLSQDEQYF
TRBJ1-5	TRBV5-4	-	-	TGTGCCAGCAGCTTCGCAGGGAATCAGCCCCAGCATTTT	CASSFAGNQPQHF
TRBJ1-1	TRBV10-3	-	-	TGTGCCATCAGTGAATTAGCAGCCATGAACACTGAAGCTTTCTTT	CAISELAAMNTEAFF
TRBJ2-2	TRBV5-1	-	TRBD1	TGCGCCAGCAGCCCCGACAGGGTTAACACCGGGGAGCTGTTTTTT	CASSPDRVNTGELFF
TRBJ1-1	TRBV2	-	-	TGTGCCAGCAGTCAAAATGGGGGGGCCACTGAAGCTTTCTTT	CASSQNGGATEAFF
TRBJ1-1	TRBV10-3	-	-	TGTGCCATCAGTGAGGGGGGGGAGTGGACTGAAGCTTTCTTT	CAISEGGEWTEAFF
TRBJ2-7	TRBV19	-	TRBD1	TGTGCCAGTAGTATAGATTCGTCTGGACAGGGCTACGAGCAGTACTTC	CASSIDSSGQGYEQYF
TRBJ2-1	TRBV6-8	-	TRBD2	TGTGCCAGCAGTTACTCGTGGCGGGAGATGGGATACAATGAGCAGTTCTTC	CASSYSWREMGYNEQFF
TRBJ2-2	TRBV28	-	TRBD2	TGTGCCAGCCCTTTAGCGGGGGGGCCGGGGACCGGGGAGCTGTTTTTT	CASPLAGGPGTGELFF
TRBJ2-7	TRBV2	-	TRBD2	TGTGCCAGCACCAAATTCCCCGGACTAGCGGGAGCGGGCGAGCAGTACTTC	CASTKFPGLAGAGEQYF
TRBJ1-6	TRBV18	-	TRBD1	TGTGCCAGCTCACCACTAGGGACAGGACTAGATTCACCCCTCCACTTT	CASSPLGTGLDSPLHF
TRBJ2-2	TRBV19	-	-	TGTGCCAGTGACCAGACCGGGGAGCTGTTTTTT	CASDQTGELFF
TRBJ1-2	TRBV9	-	-	TGTGCCAGCAGCGTAGAATTAGGGGTTAACTATGGCTACACCTTC	CASSVELGVNYGYTF
TRBJ2-2	TRBV5-1	-	TRBD2	TGCGCCAGCAGCTCCGGGACTAGCGGGAGCCTCCTGTTTTTT	CASSSGTSGSLLFF
TRBJ1-2	TRBV27	-	TRBD1	TGTACCAGCAGTTACCTAGGACAGGGGTATGGCTACACCTTC	CTSSYLGQGYGYTF
TRBJ1-1	TRBV7-2	-	-	TGTGCCAGCAGCTTAGGCGAGAACACTGAAGCTTTCTTT	CASSLGENTEAFF
TRBJ1-1	TRBV18	-	-	TGTGCCAGCTCACCGTATCAGGGCGACACTGAAGCTTTCTTT	CASSPYQGDTEAFF
TRBJ1-5	TRBV6-4	-	-	TGTGCCAGCAGTGACACAGGACGGAATAGCAATCAGCCCCAGCATTTT	CASSDTGRNSNQPQHF
TRBJ1-6	TRBV5-4	-	TRBD1	TGTGCCAGCAGCTTGAGGACAGGGTTGGGAAATTCACCCCTCCACTTT	CASSLRTGLGNSPLHF
TRBJ2-7	TRBV6-5	-	-	TGTGCCAGCAGTAGGACTGGCTCCTACGAGCAGTACTTC	CASSRTGSYEQYF
TRBJ1-4	TRBV18	once	-	TGTGCCAGCTCATCGGACAGACTTGCAACTAATGAAAAACTGTTTTTT	CASSSDRLATNEKLFF